This T cell receptor (beta chain) originates from a study of blood T cell repertoires in COVID-19. Study details: Spain, Italy and the United States supplied samples that represented acute and convalescent COVID-19. Sources were T cells, B-cell-depleted T cells, or PBMCs; the material itself was cDNA or gDNA.

Original analysis: Scientists estimated how many nucleated cells there were by amplifying reference gene primers. Repertoires were generated with immunoSEQ multiplex PCR, while TCRdb's copy carries only in-frame clones and drops some. The D gene and trimming were derived from the DNA, and the V and J assignments and clone size from that table. Of around 200,000 clones in the sample, more than 75% were seen once. The CDR3 has 12 amino acids. The V end was cut by 3 bases, the J end by 4 bases, with 7 bases between. Germline V CDR1 and CDR2: DFQATT, SNEGSKA (reference sequence). What was sequenced was peripheral blood. The V gene is TRBV20-1, the J gene TRBJ1-5; D may be TRBD1 (6 bases). The TCR sequence derives from a man aged 40-50 years with active or convalescent COVID-19. The DNA of the CDR3 is TGCAGTGCTAGTACAGGGAATCAGCCCCAGCATTTT. This encodes CSASTGNQPQHF.